The present T cell receptor beta chain was sequenced within a study of cytomegalovirus exposure and HLA in healthy donors. This clone was counted only a few times. CDR1 and CDR2 from the germline V gene are SNHLY and FYNNEI. The ends lost 10 bases at V and 5 bases at J; junction bases unmatched: 6. There are 13 residues in the CDR3. The study ran its PCR with 60 Vbeta and 13 Jbeta primers. Clones were read by immunoSEQ multiplex PCR, and TCRdb kept only the in-frame ones, dropping some. Of tens of thousands of clones listed, more than 50% are singletons. The chain recombines TRBV2 with TRBJ2-3; 10 nucleotides agree with TRBD1. This clonotype originated in a male donor in good health and CMV-seropositive. The sample was PBMCs. The DNA for the CDR3 is TGTGCCATCCGGACAGGGGGGAGAGATACGCAGTATTTT. Encoded protein: CAIRTGGRDTQYF.